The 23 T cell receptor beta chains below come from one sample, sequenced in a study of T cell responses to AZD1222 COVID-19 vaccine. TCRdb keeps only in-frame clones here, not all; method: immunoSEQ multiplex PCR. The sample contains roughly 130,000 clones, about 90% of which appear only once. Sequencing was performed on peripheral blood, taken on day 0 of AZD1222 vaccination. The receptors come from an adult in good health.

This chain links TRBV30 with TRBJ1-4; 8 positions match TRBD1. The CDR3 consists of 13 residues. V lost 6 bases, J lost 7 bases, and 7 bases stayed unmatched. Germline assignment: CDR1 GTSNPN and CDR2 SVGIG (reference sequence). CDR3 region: CACGQGRSEKLFF. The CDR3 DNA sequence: TGTGCCTGTGGACAGGGTAGGAGTGAAAAACTGTTTTTT. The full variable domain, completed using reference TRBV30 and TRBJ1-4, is SQTIHQWPATLVQPVGSPLSLECTVEGTSNPNLYWYRQAAGRGLQLLFYSVGIGQISSEVPQNLSASRPQDRQFILSSKKLLLSDSGFYLCACGQGRSEKLFFGSGTQLSVL.

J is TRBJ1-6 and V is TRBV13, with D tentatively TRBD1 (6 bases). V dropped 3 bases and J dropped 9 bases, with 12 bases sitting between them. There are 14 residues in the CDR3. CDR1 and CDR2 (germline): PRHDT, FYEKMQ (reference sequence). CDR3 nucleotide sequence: TGTGCCAGCAGCTTCCGGGGGGCTGGTTCACCCCTCCACTTT. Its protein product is CASSFRGAGSPLHF.

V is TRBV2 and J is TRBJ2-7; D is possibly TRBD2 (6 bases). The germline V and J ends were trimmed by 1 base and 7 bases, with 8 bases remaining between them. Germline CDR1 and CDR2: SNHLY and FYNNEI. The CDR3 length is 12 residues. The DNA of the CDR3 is TGTGCCAGCAGTGAAGGGGCGGGGGAGCAGTACTTC. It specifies CASSEGAGEQYF.

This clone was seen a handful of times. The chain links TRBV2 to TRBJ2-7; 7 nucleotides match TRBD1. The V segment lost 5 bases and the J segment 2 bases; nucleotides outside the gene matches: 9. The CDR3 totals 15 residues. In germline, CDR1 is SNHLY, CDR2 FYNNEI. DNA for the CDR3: TGTGCCAGCAGTCAATCGACAGGGATCGCCTACGAGCAGTACTTC. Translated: CASSQSTGIAYEQYF.

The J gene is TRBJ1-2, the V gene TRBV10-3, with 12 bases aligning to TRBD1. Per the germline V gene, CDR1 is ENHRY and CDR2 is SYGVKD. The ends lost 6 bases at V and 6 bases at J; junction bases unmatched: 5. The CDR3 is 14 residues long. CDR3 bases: TGTGCCATCAGGGGACAGGGGGCGCCGGATGGCTACACCTTC. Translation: CAIRGQGAPDGYTF.

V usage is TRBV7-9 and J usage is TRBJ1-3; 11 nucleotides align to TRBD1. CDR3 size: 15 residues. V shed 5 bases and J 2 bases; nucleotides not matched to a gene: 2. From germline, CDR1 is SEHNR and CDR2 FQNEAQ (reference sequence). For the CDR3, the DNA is TGTGCCAGCAGCCCGGGACAGGGGGCTGGAAACACCATATATTTT. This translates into CASSPGQGAGNTIYF. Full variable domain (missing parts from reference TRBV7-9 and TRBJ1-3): DTGVSQNPRHKITKRGQNVTFRCDPISEHNRLYWYRQTLGQGPEFLTYFQNEAQLEKSRLLSDRFSAERPKGSFSTLEIQRTEQGDSAMYLCASSPGQGAGNTIYFGEGSWLTVV.

The CDR3 is CASSSREMAEAFF. CDR3 coding DNA: TGTGCCAGCAGTTCCCGTGAGATGGCTGAAGCTTTCTTT. This chain links TRBV27 with TRBJ1-1; D is unresolved. The V gene lost 4 bases and the J gene lost 6 bases, with 12 bases spanning the gap. CDR1 is MNHEY, CDR2 SMNVEV, per germline (reference sequence). CDR3 length equals 13 residues.

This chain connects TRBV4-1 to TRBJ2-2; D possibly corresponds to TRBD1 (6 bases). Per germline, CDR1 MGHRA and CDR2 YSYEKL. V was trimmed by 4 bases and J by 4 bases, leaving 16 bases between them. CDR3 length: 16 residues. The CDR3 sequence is CASSPNDRTGTGELFF. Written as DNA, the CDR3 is TGCGCCAGCAGCCCTAATGACAGGACGGGCACCGGGGAGCTGTTTTTT.

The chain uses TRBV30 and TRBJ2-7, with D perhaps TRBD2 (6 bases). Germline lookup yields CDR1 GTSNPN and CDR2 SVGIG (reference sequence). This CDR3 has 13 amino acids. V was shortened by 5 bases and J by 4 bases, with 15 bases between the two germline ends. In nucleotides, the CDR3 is TGTGCCTGGTGGCCGGGAGTGAGTTACGAGCAGTACTTC. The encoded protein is CAWWPGVSYEQYF.

The DNA for the CDR3 is TGTGCCACCCGGAGGCTTCACTATGGCTACACCTTC. Its protein is CATRRLHYGYTF. The rearrangement joins TRBV18 to TRBJ1-2; no definite D call. V lost 10 bases, J lost 3 bases, and 12 bases lay in between. The CDR3 extends over 12 amino acids. Germline CDR1 KGHSH, CDR2 LQKENI.

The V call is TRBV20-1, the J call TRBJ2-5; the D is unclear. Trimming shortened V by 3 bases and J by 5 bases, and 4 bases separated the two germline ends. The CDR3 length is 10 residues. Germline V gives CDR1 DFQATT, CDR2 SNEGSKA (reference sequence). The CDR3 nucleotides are TGCAGTGCTAGGGGGGAGACCCAGTACTTC. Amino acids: CSARGETQYF.

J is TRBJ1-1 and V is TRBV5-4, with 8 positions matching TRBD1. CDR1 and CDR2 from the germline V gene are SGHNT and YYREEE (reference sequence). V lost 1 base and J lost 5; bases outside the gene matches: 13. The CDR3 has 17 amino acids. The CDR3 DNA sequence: TGTGCCAGCAGCTTGAAAACCGGACAGGGAGGTTGGACTGAAGCTTTCTTT. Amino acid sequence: CASSLKTGQGGWTEAFF.

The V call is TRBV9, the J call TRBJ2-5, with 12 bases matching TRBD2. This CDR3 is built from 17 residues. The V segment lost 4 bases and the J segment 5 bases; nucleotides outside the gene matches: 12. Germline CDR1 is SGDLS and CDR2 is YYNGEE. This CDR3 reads CASSLAASGGAWETQYF. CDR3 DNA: TGTGCCAGCAGCCTAGCGGCTAGCGGGGGGGCTTGGGAGACCCAGTACTTC.

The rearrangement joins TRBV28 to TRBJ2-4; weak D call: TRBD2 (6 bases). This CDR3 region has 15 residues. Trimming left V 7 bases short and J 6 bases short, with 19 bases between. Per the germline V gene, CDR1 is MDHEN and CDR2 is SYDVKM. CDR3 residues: CASTSDSGLRNIQYF. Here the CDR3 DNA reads TGTGCCAGCACATCCGACTCGGGACTGAGAAACATTCAGTACTTC.

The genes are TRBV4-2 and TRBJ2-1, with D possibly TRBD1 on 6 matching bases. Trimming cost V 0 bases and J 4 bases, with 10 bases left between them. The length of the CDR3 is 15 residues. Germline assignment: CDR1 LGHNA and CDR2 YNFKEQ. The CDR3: CASSQDRQAYNEQFF. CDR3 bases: TGTGCCAGCAGCCAAGATCGACAGGCGTACAATGAGCAGTTCTTC.

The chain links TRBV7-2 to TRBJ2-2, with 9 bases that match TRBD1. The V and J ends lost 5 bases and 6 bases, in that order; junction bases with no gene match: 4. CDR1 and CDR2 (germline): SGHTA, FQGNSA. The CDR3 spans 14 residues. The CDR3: CASSIRQGAGELFF. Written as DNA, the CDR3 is TGTGCCAGCAGCATCAGACAGGGGGCCGGGGAGCTGTTTTTT. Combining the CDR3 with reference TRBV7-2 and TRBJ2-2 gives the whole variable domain GAGVSQSPSNKVTEKGKDVELRCDPISGHTALYWYRQSLGQGLEFLIYFQGNSAPDKSGLPSDRFSAERTGGSVSTLTIQRTQQEDSAVYLCASSIRQGAGELFFGEGSRLTVL.

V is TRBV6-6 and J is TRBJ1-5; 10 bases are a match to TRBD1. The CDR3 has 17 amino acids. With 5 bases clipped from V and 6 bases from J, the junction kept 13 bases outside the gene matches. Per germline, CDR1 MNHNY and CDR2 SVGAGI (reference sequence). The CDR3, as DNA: TGTGCCAGCAGTCGCCTAATCGGGACAGGGGTGGCTCAGCCCCAGCATTTT. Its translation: CASSRLIGTGVAQPQHF.

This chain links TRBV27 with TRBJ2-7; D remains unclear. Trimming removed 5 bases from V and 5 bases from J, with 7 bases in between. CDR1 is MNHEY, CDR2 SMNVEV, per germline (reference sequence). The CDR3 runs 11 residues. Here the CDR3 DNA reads TGTGCCAGCAGTGTAGGGCACGAGCAGTACTTC. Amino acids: CASSVGHEQYF.

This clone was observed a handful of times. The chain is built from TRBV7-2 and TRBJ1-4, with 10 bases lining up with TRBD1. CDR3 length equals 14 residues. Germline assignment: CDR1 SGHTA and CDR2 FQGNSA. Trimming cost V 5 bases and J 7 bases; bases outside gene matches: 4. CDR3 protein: CASSMDRGVEKLFF. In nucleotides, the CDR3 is TGTGCCAGCAGCATGGACAGGGGGGTTGAAAAACTGTTTTTT.

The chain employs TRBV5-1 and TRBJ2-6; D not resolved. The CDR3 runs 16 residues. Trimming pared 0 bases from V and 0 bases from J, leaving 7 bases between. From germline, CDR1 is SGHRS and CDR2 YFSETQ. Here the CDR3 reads CASSLGGNSGANVLTF. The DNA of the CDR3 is TGCGCCAGCAGCTTGGGCGGTAACTCTGGGGCCAACGTCCTGACTTTC.

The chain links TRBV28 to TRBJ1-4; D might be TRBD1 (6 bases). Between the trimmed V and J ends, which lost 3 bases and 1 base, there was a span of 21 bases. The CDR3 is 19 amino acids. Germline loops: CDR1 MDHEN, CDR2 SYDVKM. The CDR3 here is CASSFYEQGLWLTNEKLFF. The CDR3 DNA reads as TGTGCCAGCAGTTTCTACGAACAGGGCCTCTGGTTAACTAATGAAAAACTGTTTTTT.

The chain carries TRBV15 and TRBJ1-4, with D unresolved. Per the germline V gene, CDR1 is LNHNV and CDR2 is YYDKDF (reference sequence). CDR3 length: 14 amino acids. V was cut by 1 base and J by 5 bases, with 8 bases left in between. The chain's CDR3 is CATSRVYKNEKLFF. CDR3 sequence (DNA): TGTGCCACCAGCAGAGTATACAAGAATGAAAAACTGTTTTTT.

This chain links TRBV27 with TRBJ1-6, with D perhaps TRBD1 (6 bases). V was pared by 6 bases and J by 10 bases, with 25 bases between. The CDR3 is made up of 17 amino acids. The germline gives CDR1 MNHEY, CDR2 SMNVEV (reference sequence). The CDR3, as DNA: TGTGCCAGCAGCCGGACCCTTCCCTCACAGGGACTCTCACCCCTCCACTTT. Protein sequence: CASSRTLPSQGLSPLHF.